A selection of T cell receptor beta chains follows, all from one sample in a study of blood T cell repertoires in COVID-19. Sequencing used immunoSEQ multiplex PCR; TCRdb keeps in-frame clones, though not all of them. The sample records about 230,000 clones, roughly 84% being singletons. The sequenced sample consisted of peripheral blood. The receptor set was obtained from a man aged 35 to 55 with acute or convalescent COVID-19. Both conserved end residues are part of each CDR3. D genes are given only for firm matches. Some rows mark clone size as missing; the rest say once, few, many or name a class of expanded clone.

V gene: TRBV28; D gene: -; J gene: TRBJ1-5; clone size: -; CDR3 DNA: TGTGCCAGCAGTCACAACAATCAGCCCCAGCATTTT; CDR3 protein: CASSHNNQPQHF
V gene: TRBV5-4; D gene: -; J gene: TRBJ2-5; clone size: -; CDR3 DNA: TGTGCCAGCAGCCCGGGCGGAGGGGAAGAGACCCAGTACTTC; CDR3 protein: CASSPGGGEETQYF
V gene: TRBV5-4; D gene: TRBD1; J gene: TRBJ2-7; clone size: -; CDR3 DNA: TGTGCCAGCAGCTTGAATAACAGGGGACACGAGCAGTACTTC; CDR3 protein: CASSLNNRGHEQYF
V gene: TRBV27; D gene: TRBD1; J gene: TRBJ2-3; clone size: -; CDR3 DNA: TGTGCCAGCAGTTCCCCAAGTTGGACAGGGATCACAGATACGCAGTATTTT; CDR3 protein: CASSSPSWTGITDTQYF
V gene: TRBV7-9; D gene: TRBD2; J gene: TRBJ2-5; clone size: few; CDR3 DNA: TGTGCCAGCAGCCCCGGACTAGCGGAAGAGACCCAGTACTTC; CDR3 protein: CASSPGLAEETQYF
V gene: TRBV7-9; D gene: TRBD1; J gene: TRBJ1-1; clone size: -; CDR3 DNA: TGTGCCAGCAGCTTACAGGGGGGAGGCCCTGAAGCTTTCTTT; CDR3 protein: CASSLQGGGPEAFF
V gene: TRBV2; D gene: TRBD1; J gene: TRBJ2-1; clone size: once; CDR3 DNA: TGTGCCAGCAGGGACAGGGGCCCCATTCGAAATGAGCAGTTCTTC; CDR3 protein: CASRDRGPIRNEQFF
V gene: TRBV9; D gene: -; J gene: TRBJ1-1; clone size: -; CDR3 DNA: TGTGCCAGCAGCGTAGGGGGCATGAACACTGAAGCTTTCTTT; CDR3 protein: CASSVGGMNTEAFF
V gene: TRBV21-1; D gene: -; J gene: TRBJ2-1; clone size: -; CDR3 DNA: TGTGCCACCAGGGACATGGGCAATGAGCAGTTCTTC; CDR3 protein: CATRDMGNEQFF
V gene: TRBV6-5; D gene: TRBD2; J gene: TRBJ2-7; clone size: -; CDR3 DNA: TGTGCCAGCAGGACGATGGGACTAGCCTACGAGCAGTACTTC; CDR3 protein: CASRTMGLAYEQYF
V gene: TRBV6-5; D gene: -; J gene: TRBJ2-2; clone size: -; CDR3 DNA: TGTGCCAGCATAGTGGCGGGCACCGGGGAGCTGTTTTTT; CDR3 protein: CASIVAGTGELFF
V gene: TRBV7-9; D gene: TRBD1; J gene: TRBJ1-4; clone size: -; CDR3 DNA: TGTGCCAGCAGCCCCCGATTCTCCGGGACAGGGGGAGATTATGAAAAACTGTTTTTT; CDR3 protein: CASSPRFSGTGGDYEKLFF
V gene: TRBV7-2; D gene: TRBD1; J gene: TRBJ1-5; clone size: -; CDR3 DNA: TGTGCCAGCAGCTCACAGGGGAATCAGCCCCAGCATTTT; CDR3 protein: CASSSQGNQPQHF
V gene: TRBV2; D gene: TRBD1; J gene: TRBJ2-7; clone size: -; CDR3 DNA: TGTGCCAGTCACCGGGACAGGGACTACGAGCAGTACTTC; CDR3 protein: CASHRDRDYEQYF
V gene: TRBV5-1; D gene: -; J gene: TRBJ1-1; clone size: -; CDR3 DNA: TGCGCCAGCAGCCGAACGACACCGGATGGACAGATGAACACTGAAGCTTTCTTT; CDR3 protein: CASSRTTPDGQMNTEAFF
V gene: TRBV5-1; D gene: -; J gene: TRBJ2-7; clone size: once; CDR3 DNA: TGCGCCAGCAGCGACGGCGGTCCTTTCTACGAGCAGTACTTC; CDR3 protein: CASSDGGPFYEQYF
V gene: TRBV7-9; D gene: -; J gene: TRBJ2-7; clone size: -; CDR3 DNA: TGTGCCAGCAGCCCTCGACAGTCCTCCTACGAGCAGTACTTC; CDR3 protein: CASSPRQSSYEQYF
V gene: TRBV19; D gene: -; J gene: TRBJ2-3; clone size: -; CDR3 DNA: TGTGCCAGTAGAGGGAGTAGCACAGATACGCAGTATTTT; CDR3 protein: CASRGSSTDTQYF
V gene: TRBV2; D gene: TRBD1; J gene: TRBJ1-2; clone size: -; CDR3 DNA: TGTGCCAGCAGGCTTACAGGGGAGAGCTACACCTTC; CDR3 protein: CASRLTGESYTF
V gene: TRBV7-3; D gene: TRBD1; J gene: TRBJ2-3; clone size: -; CDR3 DNA: TGTGCCAGCAGCCAGGGGGAAAGGGCTACGCAGTATTTT; CDR3 protein: CASSQGERATQYF
V gene: TRBV9; D gene: TRBD2; J gene: TRBJ2-3; clone size: -; CDR3 DNA: TGTGCCAGCAGCAGGGACCTCCTCCTAGCGGGGGTAGCAGATACGCAGTATTTT; CDR3 protein: CASSRDLLLAGVADTQYF
V gene: TRBV10-3; D gene: TRBD2; J gene: TRBJ2-3; clone size: -; CDR3 DNA: TGTGCCATCAGTGCTCAAGCGGGGGGGCGTGATACGCAGTATTTT; CDR3 protein: CAISAQAGGRDTQYF
V gene: TRBV2; D gene: TRBD1; J gene: TRBJ1-6; clone size: -; CDR3 DNA: TGTGCCACAACCGGAGGGACAGGAGTTTTTCGGTCACCCCTCCACTTT; CDR3 protein: CATTGGTGVFRSPLHF
V gene: TRBV7-8; D gene: TRBD1; J gene: TRBJ2-5; clone size: -; CDR3 DNA: TGTGCCAGCAGCTACTGGGACAGAGAGACCCAGTACTTC; CDR3 protein: CASSYWDRETQYF
V gene: TRBV7-3; D gene: -; J gene: TRBJ2-7; clone size: -; CDR3 DNA: TGTGCCAGCAGCCCGCGACAGGACTCCTACGAGCAGTACTTC; CDR3 protein: CASSPRQDSYEQYF
V gene: TRBV27; D gene: TRBD2; J gene: TRBJ2-3; clone size: -; CDR3 DNA: TGTGCCAGCACTCCCATCGGCGGGGGGAAGGAAGATACGCAGTATTTT; CDR3 protein: CASTPIGGGKEDTQYF
V gene: TRBV6-4; D gene: TRBD2; J gene: TRBJ2-3; clone size: -; CDR3 DNA: TGTGCCAGCAGTGAAGCGGGGGGCACAGATACGCAGTATTTT; CDR3 protein: CASSEAGGTDTQYF
V gene: TRBV6-5; D gene: -; J gene: TRBJ1-1; clone size: -; CDR3 DNA: TGTGCCAGCAGTTTTCCGGGGGGGGAAGCTTTCTTT; CDR3 protein: CASSFPGGEAFF
V gene: TRBV19; D gene: -; J gene: TRBJ1-5; clone size: -; CDR3 DNA: TGTGCCAGTAGTATCGGGGTCTTCTATAGCAATCAGCCCCAGCATTTT; CDR3 protein: CASSIGVFYSNQPQHF